This TCR beta chain derives from a study of blood T cell repertoires in COVID-19. Assay: immunoSEQ multiplex PCR; the TCRdb copy retains only in-frame clones and omits some. The data show some 280,000 clones, with approximately 91% seen just once and 0.94% held by the top ten. CDR3 length: 15 residues. V lost 6 bases to trimming and J lost 11 bases; unmatched junction nucleotides: 15. Germline CDR1 is MRHNA and CDR2 is SNTAGT. The specimen sequenced was peripheral blood. This sequence joins TRBV6-4 and TRBJ1-4; the match to TRBD1 covers 7 bases. This TCR was recovered from a woman aged 35 to 49 who had recovered from COVID-19. This chain's CDR3 is CASRILDRDRGKLFF. Written as DNA, the CDR3 is TGTGCCAGCAGGATACTCGACAGGGACCGAGGGAAACTGTTTTTT.